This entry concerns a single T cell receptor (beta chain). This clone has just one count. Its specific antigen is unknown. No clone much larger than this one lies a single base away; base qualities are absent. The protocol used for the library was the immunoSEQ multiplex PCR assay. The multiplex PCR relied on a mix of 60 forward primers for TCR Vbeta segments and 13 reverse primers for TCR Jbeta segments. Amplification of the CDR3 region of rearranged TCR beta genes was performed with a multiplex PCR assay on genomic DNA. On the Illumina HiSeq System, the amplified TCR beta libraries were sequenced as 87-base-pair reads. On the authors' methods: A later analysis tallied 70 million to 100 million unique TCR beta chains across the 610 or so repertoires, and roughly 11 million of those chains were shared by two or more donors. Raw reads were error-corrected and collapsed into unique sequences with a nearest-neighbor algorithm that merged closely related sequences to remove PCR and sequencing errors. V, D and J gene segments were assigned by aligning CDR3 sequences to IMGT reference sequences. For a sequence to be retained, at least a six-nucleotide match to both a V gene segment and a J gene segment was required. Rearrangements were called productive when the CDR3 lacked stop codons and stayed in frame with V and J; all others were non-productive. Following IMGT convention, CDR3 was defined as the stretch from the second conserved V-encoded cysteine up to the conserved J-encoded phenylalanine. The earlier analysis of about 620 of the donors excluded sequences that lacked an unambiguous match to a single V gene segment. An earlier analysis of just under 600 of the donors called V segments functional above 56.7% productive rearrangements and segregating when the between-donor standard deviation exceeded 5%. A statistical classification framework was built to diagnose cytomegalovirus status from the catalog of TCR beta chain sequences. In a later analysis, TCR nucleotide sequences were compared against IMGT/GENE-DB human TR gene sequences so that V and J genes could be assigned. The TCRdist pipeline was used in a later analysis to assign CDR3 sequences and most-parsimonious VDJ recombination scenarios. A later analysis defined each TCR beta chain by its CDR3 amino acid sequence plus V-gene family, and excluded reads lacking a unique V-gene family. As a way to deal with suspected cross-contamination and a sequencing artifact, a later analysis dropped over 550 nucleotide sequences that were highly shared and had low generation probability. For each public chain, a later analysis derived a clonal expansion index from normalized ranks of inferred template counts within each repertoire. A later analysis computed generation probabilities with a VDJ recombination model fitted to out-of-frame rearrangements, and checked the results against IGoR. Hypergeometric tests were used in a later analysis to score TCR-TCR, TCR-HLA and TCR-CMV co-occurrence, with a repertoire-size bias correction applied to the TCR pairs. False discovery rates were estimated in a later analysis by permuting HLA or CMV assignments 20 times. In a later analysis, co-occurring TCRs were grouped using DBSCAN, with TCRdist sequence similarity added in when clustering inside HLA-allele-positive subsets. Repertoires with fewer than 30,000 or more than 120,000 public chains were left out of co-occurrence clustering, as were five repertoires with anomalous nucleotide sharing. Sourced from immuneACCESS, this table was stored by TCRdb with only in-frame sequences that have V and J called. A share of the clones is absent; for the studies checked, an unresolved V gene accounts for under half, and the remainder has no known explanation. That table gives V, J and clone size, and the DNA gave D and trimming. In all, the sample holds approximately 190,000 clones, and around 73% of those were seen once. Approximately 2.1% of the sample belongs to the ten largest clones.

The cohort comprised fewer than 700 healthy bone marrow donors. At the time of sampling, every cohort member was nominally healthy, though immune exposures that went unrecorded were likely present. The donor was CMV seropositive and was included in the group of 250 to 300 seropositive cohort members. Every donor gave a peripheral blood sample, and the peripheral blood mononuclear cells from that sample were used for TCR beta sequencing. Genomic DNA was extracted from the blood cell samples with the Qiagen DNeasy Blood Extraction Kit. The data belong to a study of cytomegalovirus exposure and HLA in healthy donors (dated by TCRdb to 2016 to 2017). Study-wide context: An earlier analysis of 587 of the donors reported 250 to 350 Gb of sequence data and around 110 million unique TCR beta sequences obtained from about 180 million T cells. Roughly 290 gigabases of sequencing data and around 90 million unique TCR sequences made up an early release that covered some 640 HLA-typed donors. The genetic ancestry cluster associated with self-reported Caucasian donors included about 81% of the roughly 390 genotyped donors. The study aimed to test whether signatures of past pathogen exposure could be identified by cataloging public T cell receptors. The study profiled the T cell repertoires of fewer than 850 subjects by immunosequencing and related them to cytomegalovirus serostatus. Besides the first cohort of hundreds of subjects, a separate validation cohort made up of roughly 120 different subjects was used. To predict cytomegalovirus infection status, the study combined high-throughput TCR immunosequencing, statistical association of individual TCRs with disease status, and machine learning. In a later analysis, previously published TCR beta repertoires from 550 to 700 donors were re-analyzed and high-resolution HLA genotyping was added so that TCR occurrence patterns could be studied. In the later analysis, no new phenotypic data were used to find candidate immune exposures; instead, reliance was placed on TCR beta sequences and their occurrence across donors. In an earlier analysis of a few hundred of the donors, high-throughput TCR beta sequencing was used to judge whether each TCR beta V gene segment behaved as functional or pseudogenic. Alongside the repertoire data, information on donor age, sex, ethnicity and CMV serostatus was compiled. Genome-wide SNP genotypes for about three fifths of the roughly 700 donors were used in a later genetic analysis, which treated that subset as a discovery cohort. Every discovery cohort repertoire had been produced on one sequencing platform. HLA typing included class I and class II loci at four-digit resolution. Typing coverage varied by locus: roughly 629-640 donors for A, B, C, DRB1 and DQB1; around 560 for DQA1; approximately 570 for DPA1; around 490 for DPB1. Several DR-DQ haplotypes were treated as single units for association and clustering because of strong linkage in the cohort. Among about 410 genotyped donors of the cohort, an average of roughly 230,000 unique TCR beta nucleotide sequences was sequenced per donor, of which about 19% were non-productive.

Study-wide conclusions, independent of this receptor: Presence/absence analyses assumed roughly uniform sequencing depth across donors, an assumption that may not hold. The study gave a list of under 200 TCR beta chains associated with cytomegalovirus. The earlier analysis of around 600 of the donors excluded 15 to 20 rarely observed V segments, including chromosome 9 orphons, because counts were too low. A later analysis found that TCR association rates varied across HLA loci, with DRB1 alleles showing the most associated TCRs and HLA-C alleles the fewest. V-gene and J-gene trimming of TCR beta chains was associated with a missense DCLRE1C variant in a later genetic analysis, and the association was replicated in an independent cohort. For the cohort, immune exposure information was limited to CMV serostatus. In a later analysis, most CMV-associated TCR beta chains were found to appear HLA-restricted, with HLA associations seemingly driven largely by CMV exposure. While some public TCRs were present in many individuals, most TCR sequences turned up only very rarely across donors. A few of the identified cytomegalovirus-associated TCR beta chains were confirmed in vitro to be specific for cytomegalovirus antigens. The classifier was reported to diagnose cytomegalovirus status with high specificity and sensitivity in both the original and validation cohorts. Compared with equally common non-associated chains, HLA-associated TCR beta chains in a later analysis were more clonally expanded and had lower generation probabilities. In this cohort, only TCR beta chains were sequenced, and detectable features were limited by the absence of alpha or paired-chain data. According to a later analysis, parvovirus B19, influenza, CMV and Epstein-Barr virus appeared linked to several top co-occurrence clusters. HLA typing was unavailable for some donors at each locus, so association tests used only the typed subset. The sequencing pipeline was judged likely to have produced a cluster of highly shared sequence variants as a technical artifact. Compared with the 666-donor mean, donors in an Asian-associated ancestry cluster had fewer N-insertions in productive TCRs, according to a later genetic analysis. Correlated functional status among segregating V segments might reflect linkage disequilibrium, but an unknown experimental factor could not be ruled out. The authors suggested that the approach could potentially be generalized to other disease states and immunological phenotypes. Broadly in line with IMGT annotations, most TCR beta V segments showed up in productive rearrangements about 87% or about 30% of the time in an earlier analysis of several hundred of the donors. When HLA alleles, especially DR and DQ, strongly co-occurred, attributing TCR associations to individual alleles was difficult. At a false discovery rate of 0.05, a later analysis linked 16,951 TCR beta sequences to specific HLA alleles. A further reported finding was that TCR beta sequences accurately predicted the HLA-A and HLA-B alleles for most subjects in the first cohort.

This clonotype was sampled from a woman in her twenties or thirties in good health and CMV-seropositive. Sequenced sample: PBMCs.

The CDR3 protein sequence reads: CASSPAGGIYNEQFF. In nucleotide form, the sequence is TGTGCCAGCAGCCCAGCGGGGGGTATTTACAATGAGCAGTTCTTC. The chain is encoded by TRBV7-2 joined to TRBJ2-1; TRBD2 matches 9 bases in the middle. Sequences SGHTA (CDR1) and FQGNSA (CDR2) are obtained from the germline V gene. At the junction V is shortened by 5 bases and J by 4 bases; bases outside the gene matches: 6. Including the terminal cysteine and phenylalanine, the CDR3 comprises 15 residues. Only CDR3 DNA is held: 45 bases, read in frame from base 1.